This TCR beta chain originates from a study of T cells in Graves' hyperthyroidism and ophthalmopathy. Overall study findings and caveats: A 13 V-J model separated ophthalmopathy from stable hyperthyroidism. Blood also carried most thyroid clonotypes expanded above 0.001.

Amplified TCR beta CDR3 regions derived from RNA transcripts. A set of HTBI primers served as the primers for a first-round RT-PCR of the TCR CDR3. TCRdb reanalysed the multiplex PCR reads using MiXCR and keeps one entry per CDR3 protein. The table has hundreds of thousands of distinct CDR3 sequences, approximately 15% seen once. These patients, aged 18 to 65, had recently diagnosed hyperthyroidism lasting under 2 months. This clonotype was seen many times. No antigen is known for it. Germline V gene lookup returns CDR1 SNHLY and CDR2 FYNNEI. CDR3 length: 10 residues. Trimming took off 8 bases at V and 6 bases at J, with 6 bases between the two ends.

The sequence derives from a woman aged 25 to 39 with Graves' hyperthyroidism. Input material: blood. V usage is TRBV2 and J usage is TRBJ2-3; no definite D call. This CDR3 reads CASGKDTQYF. The CDR3 nucleotides read TGTGCCAGCGGGAAGGATACGCAGTATTTT.